The 25 T cell receptor beta chains below were found in one sample sequenced in a study of T cells in Graves' hyperthyroidism and ophthalmopathy. Using RNA transcripts as the source, TCR beta CDR3 regions were amplified. First-round RT-PCR targeting the TCR CDR3 was performed with the HTBI primer set. From the multiplex PCR reads, TCRdb called clonotypes with MiXCR, one entry per CDR3 protein. Found here are fewer than 350,000 distinct CDR3 sequences, less than 15% of them singletons; the top ten hold approximately 7.8%. Sequenced: blood. The receptors shown here come from a woman younger than 45 with Graves' hyperthyroidism that later progressed to Graves' ophthalmopathy.

This clonotype was recorded many times. The J gene is TRBJ2-1, the V gene TRBV12-3 or TRBV12-4; the match to TRBD2 covers 11 bases. Losses at the gene ends were 5 bases for V and 6 bases for J; bases not matched to a gene: 12. This CDR3 is 17 amino acids long. This chain's CDR3 is CASSPFLLAGAINEQFF. CDR3 bases: TGTGCCAGCAGTCCCTTCCTACTAGCGGGAGCGATCAATGAGCAGTTCTTC.

This clonotype was observed at least ten times. V gene TRBV4-1 combines with J gene TRBJ2-7, with a tentative D call TRBD1 (6 bases). The CDR3 runs to 14 residues. The germline CDR1 and CDR2 sequences are MGHRA and YSYEKL. V lost 0 bases and J lost 5, with 11 bases in between. The CDR3: CASSQDPHRDEQYF. CDR3 DNA: TGCGCCAGCAGCCAAGATCCCCACAGGGACGAGCAGTACTTC.

In its sample, this clonotype was seen a few times. The CDR3 is CASNQGAGAGETQYF. DNA of the CDR3: TGTGCCAGCAACCAGGGGGCAGGGGCAGGAGAGACCCAGTACTTC. The chain has TRBV9 and TRBJ2-5; 8 positions match TRBD1. The junction had 11 bases not matched to a gene; V was cut back by 6 bases and J by 4 bases. Germline V CDR1 and CDR2: SGDLS, YYNGEE. The CDR3 has 15 residues.

This clonotype was picked up many times. This sequence joins TRBV7-9 and TRBJ2-1; the D is unclear. Trimming left V 6 bases short and J 8 bases short, with 8 bases between. The CDR3 length is 11 residues. Germline V gives CDR1 SEHNR, CDR2 FQNEAQ (reference sequence). CDR3 sequence reads: CASSPADEQFF. The CDR3 nucleotides are TGTGCCAGCAGTCCCGCCGATGAGCAGTTCTTC.

This clonotype was found many times. V is TRBV28 and J is TRBJ2-7, with 8 positions matching TRBD1. V was clipped by 7 bases and J by 2 bases; unmatched bases: 10. This CDR3 comprises 15 residues. In germline, CDR1 is MDHEN, CDR2 SYDVKM. The CDR3 loop is CASTESAGGPYEQYF. CDR3 in DNA: TGTGCCAGCACCGAAAGCGCAGGGGGCCCCTACGAGCAGTACTTC. Together with reference TRBV28 and TRBJ2-7, the CDR3 gives the full variable domain: DVKVTQSSRYLVKRTGEKVFLECVQDMDHENMFWYRQDPGLGLRLIYFSYDVKMKEKGDIPEGYSVSREKKERFSLILESASTNQTSMYLCASTESAGGPYEQYFGPGTRLTVT.

In its sample, this clonotype was seen many times. The chain links TRBV9 to TRBJ2-3, with D hard to call. Per germline, CDR1 SGDLS and CDR2 YYNGEE. Trimming took 4 bases from V and 6 from J, leaving 12 bases between them. This CDR3 contains 13 residues. Here the CDR3 DNA reads TGTGCCAGCAGCTCTTGGGCCACGGATACGCAGTATTTT. Translated, it gives CASSSWATDTQYF.

The table lists this clonotype with many counts. This chain links TRBV6-1 with TRBJ2-6; D gene unclear. Per the germline V gene, CDR1 is MNHNS and CDR2 is SASEGT. The CDR3 totals 15 residues. Trimming took 7 bases from V and 0 from J, leaving 10 bases between them. CDR3 DNA sequence: TGTGCCAGCAACCTAGATCTCTCTGGGGCCAACGTCCTGACTTTC. Translation gives CASNLDLSGANVLTF.

V gene TRBV6-1 combines with J gene TRBJ1-2; the match to TRBD1 covers 9 bases. Germline V gives CDR1 MNHNS, CDR2 SASEGT. The CDR3 totals 15 residues. V was pared by 2 bases and J by 5 bases, with 6 bases of the junction left unmatched. For the CDR3, the DNA is TGTGCCAGCAGTGAACCGGGACAGGGTGTTTATGGCTACACCTTC. It yields the protein CASSEPGQGVYGYTF.

There are many counts of this clonotype. V usage is TRBV12-3 or TRBV12-4 and J usage is TRBJ1-1; unclear D gene. Trimming stripped 6 bases from V and 5 bases from J, with 13 bases between. The CDR3 runs to 13 residues. As DNA, the CDR3 is TGTGCCAGCAGACCGGGGTCGGGGACTGAAGCTTTCTTT. This gives the protein CASRPGSGTEAFF.

This clonotype appeared a few times. V and J are TRBV15 and TRBJ2-2; D call uncertain. Germline CDR1 and CDR2: LNHNV and YYDKDF (reference sequence). The CDR3 is made up of 14 amino acids. The V end lost 6 bases, the J end lost 0 bases, and 8 bases lay between the germline ends. Here the CDR3 DNA reads TGTGCCACCAGGTCCAGCCCGAACACCGGGGAGCTGTTTTTT. The encoded protein is CATRSSPNTGELFF. The entire variable domain, with the rest obtained from reference TRBV15 and TRBJ2-2, is as follows: DAMVIQNPRYQVTQFGKPVTLSCSQTLNHNVMYWYQQKSSQAPKLLFHYYDKDFNNEADTPDNFQSRRPNTSFCFLDIRSPGLGDTAMYLCATRSSPNTGELFFGEGSRLTVL.

This clonotype occurred many times. This chain uses TRBV15 with TRBJ1-1, with D perhaps matching TRBD1 (6 bases). The germline V and J ends were trimmed by 6 bases and 6 bases, with 14 bases remaining between them. The CDR3 has 13 amino acids. Germline V lookup: CDR1 LNHNV, CDR2 YYDKDF (reference sequence). Written as DNA, the CDR3 is TGTGCCACCAGAGAGGGGGGGCTGCCTGAAGCTTTCTTT. Its protein is CATREGGLPEAFF.

The rearrangement uses TRBV27 and TRBJ2-1, with TRBD2 identical over 11 bases. The CDR3 is 15 residues long. CDR1 MNHEY and CDR2 SMNVEV come from the germline V gene (reference sequence). Trimming at V came to 6 bases and at J to 6 bases, leaving 7 bases not matched to a gene. The CDR3 DNA reads TGTGCCAGCAGATTGGGACTAGCGGATCGCAATGAGCAGTTCTTC. This gives the protein CASRLGLADRNEQFF.

The chain links TRBV13 to TRBJ1-1; possibly TRBD1 for D (5 bases). The CDR3 consists of 14 residues. Looked up from germline, CDR1 is PRHDT and CDR2 is FYEKMQ (reference sequence). Between the trimmed V and J ends, which lost 5 bases and 2 bases, there was a span of 12 bases. The CDR3 spells CASSARGENTEAFF. The CDR3 DNA sequence: TGTGCCAGCAGCGCTCGGGGGGAAAACACTGAAGCTTTCTTT.

This clonotype was observed at least ten times. V usage is TRBV7-9 and J usage is TRBJ2-1; D gene ambiguous. Germline V gene lookup returns CDR1 SEHNR and CDR2 FQNEAQ (reference sequence). V lost 1 base, J lost 5 bases, and 9 bases lay in between. This CDR3 comprises 14 residues. The CDR3 region has the DNA TGTGCCAGCAGCTTAGGTTACGGAAACAATGAGCAGTTCTTC. Amino acid sequence: CASSLGYGNNEQFF. The full variable domain, with the rest looked up from reference TRBV7-9 and TRBJ2-1, is DTGVSQNPRHKITKRGQNVTFRCDPISEHNRLYWYRQTLGQGPEFLTYFQNEAQLEKSRLLSDRFSAERPKGSFSTLEIQRTEQGDSAMYLCASSLGYGNNEQFFGPGTRLTVL.

This clonotype was counted at least ten times. The chain links TRBV28 to TRBJ1-2, with D perhaps TRBD1 (5 bases). Germline V gene sequence: CDR1 MDHEN, CDR2 SYDVKM. The CDR3 runs 11 residues. Between the trimmed V and J ends, which lost 6 bases and 8 bases, there was a span of 10 bases. The CDR3 reads CASSPQEGYTF. For the CDR3, the DNA is TGTGCCAGCAGCCCACAGGAGGGCTACACCTTC.

This clonotype was recorded many times. The chain is built from TRBV29-1 and TRBJ2-7, with unresolved D. CDR1 and CDR2 from the germline V gene are SQVTM and ANQGSEA. Deletions cut 0 bases from V and 1 base from J, with 10 bases between. CDR3 length: 14 amino acids. For the CDR3, the DNA is TGCAGCGTTGAAGAAGAAAAACAGTCCTACGAGCAGTACTTC. This encodes CSVEEEKQSYEQYF.

The table lists this clonotype with many counts. V and J are TRBV7-2 and TRBJ2-1; 12 nucleotides match TRBD2. Unmatched junction bases numbered 3, after V lost 2 bases and J lost 7 bases. CDR1 is SGHTA and CDR2 is FQGNSA in the germline V gene. CDR3 size: 15 residues. The CDR3 here is CASSLRLAGENEQFF. CDR3 nucleotides: TGTGCCAGCAGCTTAAGACTAGCGGGGGAGAATGAGCAGTTCTTC.

In this sample, this clonotype turned up once. This rearrangement joins TRBV25-1 to TRBJ1-1, with 9 bases identical to TRBD1. Germline values: CDR1 MGHDK, CDR2 SYGVNS. V lost 5 bases, J lost 6 bases, and 10 bases stayed unmatched. The CDR3 has 15 residues. CDR3 sequence: CASSKEGTGLAEAFF. CDR3 bases: TGTGCCAGCAGTAAGGAAGGGACAGGGTTAGCTGAAGCTTTCTTT.

The chain has TRBV10-3 and TRBJ1-3; no reliable D call. The V gene lost 5 bases and the J gene lost 0 bases, with 11 bases spanning the gap. CDR3 length: 15 amino acids. Germline assignment: CDR1 ENHRY and CDR2 SYGVKD. The CDR3 loop reads CAISTQAHSGNTIYF. In DNA form, the CDR3 reads TGTGCCATCAGTACTCAGGCCCACTCTGGAAACACCATATATTTT.

This clonotype was observed at least ten times. J is TRBJ2-5 and V is TRBV7-9, with 7 bases that match TRBD2. The germline gives CDR1 SEHNR, CDR2 FQNEAQ (reference sequence). The CDR3 has 19 amino acids. With 2 bases clipped from V and 5 bases from J, the junction kept 20 bases outside the gene matches. The CDR3 DNA follows: TGTGCCAGCAGCTTAAGGAGAAGCGGTACTAGCGAGGAGGTTGAGACCCAGTACTTC. It yields the protein CASSLRRSGTSEEVETQYF.

This clonotype appeared many times. The chain joins TRBV20-1 to TRBJ1-1; D remains unclear. The CDR3 has 15 amino acids. V dropped 0 bases and J dropped 8 bases, with 19 bases sitting between them. Germline loops: CDR1 DFQATT, CDR2 SNEGSKA (reference sequence). The CDR3 reads CSARDLRSKENEAFF. In DNA form, the CDR3 reads TGCAGTGCTAGAGATCTCCGCAGTAAGGAGAACGAAGCTTTCTTT.

In its sample, this clonotype was seen many times. The rearrangement joins TRBV11-2 to TRBJ2-5; 9 bases line up with TRBD2. The CDR3 has 15 amino acids. J lost 4 bases, V lost 1 base, and 4 bases had no gene match. Germline values: CDR1 SGHAT, CDR2 FQNNGV. CDR3 sequence (DNA): TGTGCCAGCAGCTTAGGAGCGGGAGGAGGAGAGACCCAGTACTTC. As protein: CASSLGAGGGETQYF.

This clonotype turned up a few times. The germline gene is not matched at one end of the junction; a read error may be the cause. The J gene is TRBJ2-2, the V gene TRBV28; D is possibly TRBD1 (7 bases). This CDR3 is built from 14 residues. CDR1 and CDR2 (germline): MDHEN, SYDVKM. This CDR3 is CASKVGTDTGELVF. In DNA, the CDR3 is TGTGCCAGCAAGGTTGGGACAGACACGGGGGAGCTGGTTTTT.

This clonotype has a count of ten or more. The chain has TRBV28 and TRBJ2-7, with 9 bases that match TRBD2. The CDR3 has 15 amino acids. The germline gives CDR1 MDHEN, CDR2 SYDVKM. The J segment lost 2 bases and the V segment lost 2 bases, leaving 4 bases of the junction unmatched. CDR3 DNA: TGTGCCAGCAGTTTACTCAGCGGGGGGCCCTACGAGCAGTACTTC. This codes for CASSLLSGGPYEQYF.

The sample holds many counts of this clonotype. CDR3 sequence reads: CASSQDRLQGYKNIQYF. CDR3 DNA: TGCGCCAGCAGCCAAGATCGCCTACAGGGCTACAAAAACATTCAGTACTTC. The V gene is TRBV4-3, the J gene TRBJ2-4; tentative D call: TRBD1 (6 bases). Trimming pared 0 bases from V and 3 bases from J, leaving 15 bases between. This CDR3 has 17 amino acids. Per the germline V gene, CDR1 is LGHNA and CDR2 is YSLEER.